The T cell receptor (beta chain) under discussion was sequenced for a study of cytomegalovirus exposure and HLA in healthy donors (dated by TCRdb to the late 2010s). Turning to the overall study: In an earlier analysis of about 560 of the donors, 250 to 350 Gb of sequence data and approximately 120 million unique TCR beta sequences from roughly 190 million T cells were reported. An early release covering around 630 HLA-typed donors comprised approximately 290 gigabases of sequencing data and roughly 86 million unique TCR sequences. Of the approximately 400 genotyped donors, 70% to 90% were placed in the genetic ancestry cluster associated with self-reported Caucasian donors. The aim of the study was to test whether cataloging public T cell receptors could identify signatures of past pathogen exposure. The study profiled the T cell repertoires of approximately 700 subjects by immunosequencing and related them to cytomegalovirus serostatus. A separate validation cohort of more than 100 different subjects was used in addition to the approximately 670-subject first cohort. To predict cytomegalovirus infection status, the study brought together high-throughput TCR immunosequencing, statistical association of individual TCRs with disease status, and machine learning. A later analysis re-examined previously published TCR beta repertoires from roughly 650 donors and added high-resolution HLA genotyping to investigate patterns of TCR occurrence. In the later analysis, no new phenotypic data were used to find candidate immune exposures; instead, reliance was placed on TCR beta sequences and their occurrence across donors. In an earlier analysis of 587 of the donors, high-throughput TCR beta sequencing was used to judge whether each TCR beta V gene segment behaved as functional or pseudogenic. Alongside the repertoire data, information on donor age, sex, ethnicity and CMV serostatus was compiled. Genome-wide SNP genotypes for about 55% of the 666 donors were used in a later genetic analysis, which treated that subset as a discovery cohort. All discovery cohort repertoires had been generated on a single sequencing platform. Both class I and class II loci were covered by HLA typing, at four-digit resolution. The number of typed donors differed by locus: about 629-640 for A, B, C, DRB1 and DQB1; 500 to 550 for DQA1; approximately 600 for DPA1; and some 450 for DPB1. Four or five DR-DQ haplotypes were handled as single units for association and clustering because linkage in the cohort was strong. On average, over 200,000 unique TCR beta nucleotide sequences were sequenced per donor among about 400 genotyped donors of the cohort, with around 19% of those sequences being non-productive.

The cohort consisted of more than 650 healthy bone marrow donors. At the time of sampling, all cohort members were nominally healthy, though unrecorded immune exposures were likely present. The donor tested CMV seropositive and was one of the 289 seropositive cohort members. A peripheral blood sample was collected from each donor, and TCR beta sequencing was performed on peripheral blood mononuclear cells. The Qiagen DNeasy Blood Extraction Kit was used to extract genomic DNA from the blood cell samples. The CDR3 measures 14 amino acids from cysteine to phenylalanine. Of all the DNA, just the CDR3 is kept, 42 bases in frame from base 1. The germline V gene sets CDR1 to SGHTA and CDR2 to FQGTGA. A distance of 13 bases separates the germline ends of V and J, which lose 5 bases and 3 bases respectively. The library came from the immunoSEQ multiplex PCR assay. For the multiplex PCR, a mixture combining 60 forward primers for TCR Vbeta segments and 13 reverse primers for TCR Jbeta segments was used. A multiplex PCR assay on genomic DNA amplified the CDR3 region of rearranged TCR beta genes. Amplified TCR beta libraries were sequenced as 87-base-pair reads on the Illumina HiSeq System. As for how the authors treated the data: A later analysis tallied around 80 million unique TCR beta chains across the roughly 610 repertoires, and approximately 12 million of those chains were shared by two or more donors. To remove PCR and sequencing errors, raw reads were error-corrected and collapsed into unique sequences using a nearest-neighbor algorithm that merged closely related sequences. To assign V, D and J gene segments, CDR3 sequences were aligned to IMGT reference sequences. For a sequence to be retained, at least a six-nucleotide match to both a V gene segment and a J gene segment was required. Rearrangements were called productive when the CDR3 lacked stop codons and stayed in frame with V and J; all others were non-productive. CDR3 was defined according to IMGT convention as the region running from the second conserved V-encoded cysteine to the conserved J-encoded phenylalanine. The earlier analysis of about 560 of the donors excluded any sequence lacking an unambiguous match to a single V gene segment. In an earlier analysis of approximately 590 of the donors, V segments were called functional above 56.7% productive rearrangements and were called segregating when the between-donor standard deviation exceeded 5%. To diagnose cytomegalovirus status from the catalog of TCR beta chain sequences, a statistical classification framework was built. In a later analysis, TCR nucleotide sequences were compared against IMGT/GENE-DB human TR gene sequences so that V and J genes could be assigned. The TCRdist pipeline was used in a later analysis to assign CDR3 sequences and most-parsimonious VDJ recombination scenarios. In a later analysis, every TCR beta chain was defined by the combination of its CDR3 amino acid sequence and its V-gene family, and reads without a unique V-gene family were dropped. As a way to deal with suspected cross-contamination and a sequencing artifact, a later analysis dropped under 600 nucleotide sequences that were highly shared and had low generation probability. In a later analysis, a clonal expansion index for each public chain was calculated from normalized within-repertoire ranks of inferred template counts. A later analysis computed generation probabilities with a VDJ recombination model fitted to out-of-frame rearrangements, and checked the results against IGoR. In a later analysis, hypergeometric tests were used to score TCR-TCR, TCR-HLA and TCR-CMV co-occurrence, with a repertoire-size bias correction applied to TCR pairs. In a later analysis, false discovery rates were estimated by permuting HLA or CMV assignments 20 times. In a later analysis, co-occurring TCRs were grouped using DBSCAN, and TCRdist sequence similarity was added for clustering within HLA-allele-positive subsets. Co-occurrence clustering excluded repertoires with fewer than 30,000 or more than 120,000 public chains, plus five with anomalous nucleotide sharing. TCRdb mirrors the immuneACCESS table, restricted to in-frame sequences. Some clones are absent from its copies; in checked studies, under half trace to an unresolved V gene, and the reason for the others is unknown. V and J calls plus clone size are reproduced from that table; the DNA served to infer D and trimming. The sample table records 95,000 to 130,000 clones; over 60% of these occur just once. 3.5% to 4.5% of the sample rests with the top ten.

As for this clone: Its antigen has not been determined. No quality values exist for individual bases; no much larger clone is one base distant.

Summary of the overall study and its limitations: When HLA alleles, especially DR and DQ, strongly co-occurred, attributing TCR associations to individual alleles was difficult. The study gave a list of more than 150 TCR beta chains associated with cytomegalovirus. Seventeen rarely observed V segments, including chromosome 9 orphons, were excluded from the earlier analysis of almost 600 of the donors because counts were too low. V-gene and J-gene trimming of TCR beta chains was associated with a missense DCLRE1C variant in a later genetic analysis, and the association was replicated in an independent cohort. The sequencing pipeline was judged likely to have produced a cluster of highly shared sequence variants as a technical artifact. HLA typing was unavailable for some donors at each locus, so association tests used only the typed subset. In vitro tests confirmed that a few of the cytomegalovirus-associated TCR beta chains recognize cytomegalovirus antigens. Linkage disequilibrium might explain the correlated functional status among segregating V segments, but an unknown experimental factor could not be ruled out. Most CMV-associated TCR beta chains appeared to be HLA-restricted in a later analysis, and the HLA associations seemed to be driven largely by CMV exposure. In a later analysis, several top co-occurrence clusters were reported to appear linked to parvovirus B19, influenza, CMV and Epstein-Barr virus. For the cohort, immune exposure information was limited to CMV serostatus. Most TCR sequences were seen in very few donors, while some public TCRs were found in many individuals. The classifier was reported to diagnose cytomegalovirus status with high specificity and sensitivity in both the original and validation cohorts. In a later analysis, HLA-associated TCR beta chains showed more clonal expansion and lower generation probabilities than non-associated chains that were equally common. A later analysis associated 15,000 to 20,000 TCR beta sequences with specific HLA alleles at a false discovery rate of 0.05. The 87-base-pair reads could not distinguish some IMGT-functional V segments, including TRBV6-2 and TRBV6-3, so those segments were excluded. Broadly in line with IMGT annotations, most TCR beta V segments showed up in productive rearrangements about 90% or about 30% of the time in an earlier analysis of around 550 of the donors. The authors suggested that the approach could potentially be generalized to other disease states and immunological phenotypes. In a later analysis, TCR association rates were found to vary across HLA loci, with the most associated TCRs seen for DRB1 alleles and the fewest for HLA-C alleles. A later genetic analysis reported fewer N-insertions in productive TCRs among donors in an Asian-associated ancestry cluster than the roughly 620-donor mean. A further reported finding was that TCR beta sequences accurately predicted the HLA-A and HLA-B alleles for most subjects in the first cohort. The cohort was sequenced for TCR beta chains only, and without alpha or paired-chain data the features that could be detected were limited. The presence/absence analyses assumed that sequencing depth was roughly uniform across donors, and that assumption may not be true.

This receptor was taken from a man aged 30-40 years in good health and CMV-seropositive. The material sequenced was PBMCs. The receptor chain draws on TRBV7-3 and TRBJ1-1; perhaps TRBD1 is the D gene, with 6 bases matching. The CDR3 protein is CASSGAGGHTEAFF. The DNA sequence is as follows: TGTGCCAGCAGCGGGGCGGGGGGCCACACTGAAGCTTTCTTT.